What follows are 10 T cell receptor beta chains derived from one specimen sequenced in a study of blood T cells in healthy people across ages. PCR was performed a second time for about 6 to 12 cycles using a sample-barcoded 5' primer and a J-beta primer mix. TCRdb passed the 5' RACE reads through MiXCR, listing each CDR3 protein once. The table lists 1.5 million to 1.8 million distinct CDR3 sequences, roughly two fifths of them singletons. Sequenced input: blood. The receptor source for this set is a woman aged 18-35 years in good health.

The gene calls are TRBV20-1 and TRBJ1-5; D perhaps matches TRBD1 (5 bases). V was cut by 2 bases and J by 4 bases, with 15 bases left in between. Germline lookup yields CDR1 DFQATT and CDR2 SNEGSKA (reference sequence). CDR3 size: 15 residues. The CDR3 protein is CSARWVGQKNQPQHF. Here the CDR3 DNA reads TGCAGTGCTAGATGGGTGGGGCAGAAAAATCAGCCCCAGCATTTT.

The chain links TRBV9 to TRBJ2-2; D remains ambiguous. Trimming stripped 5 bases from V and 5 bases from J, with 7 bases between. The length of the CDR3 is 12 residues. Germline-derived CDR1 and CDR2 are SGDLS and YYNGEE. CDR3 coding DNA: TGTGCCAGCAGAGCCCTTACCGGGGAGCTGTTTTTT. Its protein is CASRALTGELFF.

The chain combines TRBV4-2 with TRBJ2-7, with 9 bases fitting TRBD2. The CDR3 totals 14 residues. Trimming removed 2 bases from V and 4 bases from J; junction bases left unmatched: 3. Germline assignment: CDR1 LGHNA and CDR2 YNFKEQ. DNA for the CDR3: TGTGCCAGCAGCCAAACTAGCGGGCAATACGAGCAGTACTTC. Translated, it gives CASSQTSGQYEQYF.

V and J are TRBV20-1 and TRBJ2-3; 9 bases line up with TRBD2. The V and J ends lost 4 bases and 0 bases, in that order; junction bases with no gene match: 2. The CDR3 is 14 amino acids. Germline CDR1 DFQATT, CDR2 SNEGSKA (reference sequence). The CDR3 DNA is TGCAGTGCTAAAAGCGGGAGGAGCACAGATACGCAGTATTTT. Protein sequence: CSAKSGRSTDTQYF.

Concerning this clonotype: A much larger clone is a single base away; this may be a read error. CDR3 in DNA: TGTACCAGCAGTTACTCGAGTAGTAGCGGGTATTACAATGAGCAGTACTTC. Translating it yields CTSSYSSSSGYYNEQYF. The J gene is TRBJ2-1, the V gene TRBV6-5; 7 nucleotides match TRBD2. The J call may be incorrect, as the DNA end agrees better with TRBJ2-7. Germline V CDR1 and CDR2: MNHEY, SVGAGI. CDR3 length: 17 residues.

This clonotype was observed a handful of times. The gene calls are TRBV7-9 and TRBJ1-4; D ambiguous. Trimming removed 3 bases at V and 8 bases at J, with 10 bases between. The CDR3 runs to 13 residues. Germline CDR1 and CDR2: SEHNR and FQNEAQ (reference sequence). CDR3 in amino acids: CASSFNSREKLFF. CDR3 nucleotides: TGTGCCAGCAGCTTCAACAGCCGCGAAAAACTGTTTTTT.

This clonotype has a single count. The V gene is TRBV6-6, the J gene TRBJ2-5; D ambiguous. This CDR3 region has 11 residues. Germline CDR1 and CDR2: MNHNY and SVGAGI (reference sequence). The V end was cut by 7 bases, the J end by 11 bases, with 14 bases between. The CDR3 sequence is CASIRNNEQYF. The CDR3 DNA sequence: TGTGCCAGCATTAGAAACAATGAGCAGTACTTC.

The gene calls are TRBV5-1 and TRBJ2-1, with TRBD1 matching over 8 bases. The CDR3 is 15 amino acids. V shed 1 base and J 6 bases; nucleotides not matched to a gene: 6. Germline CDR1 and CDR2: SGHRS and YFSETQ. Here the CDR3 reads CASSLNPGGINEQFF. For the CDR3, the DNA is TGCGCCAGCAGCTTGAATCCAGGGGGCATCAATGAGCAGTTCTTC.

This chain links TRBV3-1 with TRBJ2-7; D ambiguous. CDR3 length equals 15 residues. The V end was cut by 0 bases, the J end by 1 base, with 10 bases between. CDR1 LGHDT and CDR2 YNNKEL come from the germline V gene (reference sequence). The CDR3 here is CASSQEGKVSYEQYF. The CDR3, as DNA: TGTGCCAGCAGCCAAGAGGGCAAGGTATCCTACGAGCAGTACTTC.

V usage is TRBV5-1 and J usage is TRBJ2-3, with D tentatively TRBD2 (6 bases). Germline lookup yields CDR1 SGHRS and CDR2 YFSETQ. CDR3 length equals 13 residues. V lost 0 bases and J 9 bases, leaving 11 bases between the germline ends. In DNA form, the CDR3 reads TGCGCCAGCAGCTTGGCTTGGGGGGAAACGCAGTATTTT. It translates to CASSLAWGETQYF.